Detailed here is one T cell receptor (beta chain). Its antigen is currently unknown. This entry is derived from a study of shared clonotypes between healthy human individuals. Clones were read by immunoSEQ multiplex PCR, and TCRdb kept only the in-frame ones, dropping some. The sample holds about 690,000 clones, 90% seen once. Study results and limitations: It was the non-shared clonotypes that had lower generation probabilities than clonotypes shared by all four donors. Estimated clonotype richness was generally higher in naive than memory subsets.

The receptor comes from a man between 18 and 29 years old in good health. Some clones in this sample may be carry-over from other donors' samples. The sequenced sample was memory CD8+ T cells from PBMCs. Subset: CD45RO+ cells pooled with CCR7-negative TemRA cells.

CDR3 nucleotide sequence: TGTGCCAGCAGCGTAGGGGGGATACGGACTAGCGGATCACCCTACGAGCAGTACTTC. It is translated as CASSVGGIRTSGSPYEQYF. The chain carries TRBV9 and TRBJ2-7, with 10 bases fitting TRBD2. Unmatched junction bases numbered 14, after V lost 0 bases and J lost 2 bases. The CDR3 covers 19 residues. Per germline, CDR1 SGDLS and CDR2 YYNGEE. Drawing the rest from reference TRBV9 and TRBJ2-7, the complete variable domain is DSGVTQTPKHLITATGQRVTLRCSPRSGDLSVYWYQQSLDQGLQFLIQYYNGEERAKGNILERFSAQQFPDLHSELNLSSLELGDSALYFCASSVGGIRTSGSPYEQYFGPGTRLTVT.